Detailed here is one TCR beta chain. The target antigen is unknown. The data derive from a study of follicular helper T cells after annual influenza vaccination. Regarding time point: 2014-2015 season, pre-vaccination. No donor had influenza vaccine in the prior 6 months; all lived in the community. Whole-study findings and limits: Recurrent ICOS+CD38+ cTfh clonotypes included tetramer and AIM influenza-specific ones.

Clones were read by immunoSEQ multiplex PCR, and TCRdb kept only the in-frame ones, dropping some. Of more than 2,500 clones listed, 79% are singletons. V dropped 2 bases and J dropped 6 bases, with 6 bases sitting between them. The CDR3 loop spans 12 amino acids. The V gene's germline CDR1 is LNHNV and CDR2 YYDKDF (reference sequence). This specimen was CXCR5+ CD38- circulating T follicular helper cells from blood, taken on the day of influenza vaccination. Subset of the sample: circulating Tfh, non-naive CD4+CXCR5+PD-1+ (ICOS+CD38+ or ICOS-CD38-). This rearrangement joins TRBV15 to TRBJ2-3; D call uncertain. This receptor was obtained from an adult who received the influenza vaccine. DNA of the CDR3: TGTGCCACCAGCAGACCGAGGGATACGCAGTATTTT. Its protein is CATSRPRDTQYF.